This T cell receptor (beta chain) was recovered during a study of blood T cell repertoires in COVID-19. This clone was seen only a few times. The V and J ends lost 6 bases and 6 bases, in that order; junction bases with no gene match: 9. The CDR3 is 14 amino acids. CDR1 is MNHEY, CDR2 SVGAGI, per germline. Sequenced by immunoSEQ multiplex PCR; TCRdb stores in-frame clones only, minus some. The sample yields 250,000 or so clones, over 80% seen once. The chain employs TRBV6-5 and TRBJ2-7; 9 nucleotides line up with TRBD1. This clonotype was sampled from a young man who had recovered from COVID-19. The sequencing sample was made of peripheral blood. CDR3 sequence reads: CASSPGQGGSEQYF. Here the CDR3 DNA reads TGTGCCAGCAGCCCGGGACAGGGAGGATCCGAGCAGTACTTC.